These 26 T cell receptor beta chains were all obtained from the same sample, sequenced in a study of T cells in Graves' hyperthyroidism and ophthalmopathy. Amplification of TCR beta CDR3 regions was performed using RNA transcripts as template. In the first-round RT-PCR of the TCR CDR3, the HTBI primer set was used. From the multiplex PCR reads, TCRdb called clonotypes with MiXCR, one entry per CDR3 protein. The data hold about 520,000 distinct CDR3 sequences, with less than 25% observed a single time. Material for sequencing was blood. The source is a man between 18 and 29 years old with Graves' hyperthyroidism.

The chain's CDR3 is CASSWGRNEQFF. The DNA of the CDR3 is TGTGCCAGCAGCTGGGGCCGGAATGAGCAGTTCTTC. V is TRBV6-2 or TRBV6-3 and J is TRBJ2-1; D might be TRBD1 (5 bases). V gave up 6 bases and J gave up 7 bases, with 10 bases separating them. This CDR3 has 12 residues. Germline values: CDR1 MNHEY, CDR2 SVGEGT.

This clonotype occurred many times. The V gene is TRBV15, the J gene TRBJ2-7; 12 bases agree with TRBD2. Trimming removed 1 base from V and 0 bases from J; junction bases left unmatched: 7. CDR3 length: 18 residues. CDR1 and CDR2 (germline): LNHNV, YYDKDF (reference sequence). CDR3 residues: CATSRVRLAGVNSYEQYF. The CDR3 DNA reads TGTGCCACCAGCAGAGTCAGACTAGCGGGGGTTAACTCCTACGAGCAGTACTTC. Together with reference TRBV15 and TRBJ2-7, the CDR3 gives the full variable domain: DAMVIQNPRYQVTQFGKPVTLSCSQTLNHNVMYWYQQKSSQAPKLLFHYYDKDFNNEADTPDNFQSRRPNTSFCFLDIRSPGLGDTAMYLCATSRVRLAGVNSYEQYFGPGTRLTVT.

This clonotype was seen many times. The chain recombines TRBV6-1 with TRBJ1-1; possible D gene TRBD1, 5 bases. The CDR3 runs 14 residues. Germline V lookup: CDR1 MNHNS, CDR2 SASEGT. Between the trimmed V and J ends, which lost 6 bases and 2 bases, there was a span of 13 bases. The CDR3 loop is CASREPGANTEAFF. Written as DNA, the CDR3 is TGTGCCAGCAGGGAGCCCGGGGCCAACACTGAAGCTTTCTTT.

Ten or more counts support this clonotype. The chain has TRBV28 and TRBJ2-7; TRBD2 agrees at 12 bases. V trimming: 6 bases; J trimming: 11 bases; junction bases outside the gene matches: 8. Germline CDR1 MDHEN, CDR2 SYDVKM. This CDR3 has 13 amino acids. The CDR3 DNA reads as TGTGCCAGCAGGACTAGCGGGGGAACCGGCAAGTACTTC. Protein sequence: CASRTSGGTGKYF.

This clonotype occurred many times. The gene calls are TRBV24-1 and TRBJ2-2, with 7 bases matching TRBD1. With V trimmed by 1 base and J by 7 bases, 5 bases remained unmatched. Germline V gene lookup returns CDR1 KGHDR and CDR2 SFDVKD. There are 15 residues in the CDR3. This chain's CDR3 is CATSDFAGGGGELFF. In DNA, the CDR3 is TGTGCCACCAGTGATTTCGCAGGGGGTGGCGGGGAGCTGTTTTTT.

This clonotype was observed many times. The chain links TRBV30 to TRBJ2-7; 7 positions match TRBD1. After removal of 4 bases from V and 3 bases from J, the junction contained 3 bases not matched to a gene. The CDR3 covers 12 residues. Germline values: CDR1 GTSNPN, CDR2 SVGIG (reference sequence). The CDR3 DNA follows: TGTGCCTGGACCCGGGACAGCTACGAGCAGTACTTC. It codes for CAWTRDSYEQYF.

This clonotype has at least ten counts. The rearrangement uses TRBV6-1 and TRBJ1-5; no clear D gene. Trimming removed 4 bases at V and 3 bases at J, with 13 bases between. Germline values: CDR1 MNHNS, CDR2 SASEGT. The CDR3 spans 15 residues. The DNA for the CDR3 is TGTGCCAGCAGTGCAACCCCACAGATCAATCAGCCCCAGCATTTT. It is translated as CASSATPQINQPQHF.

A few counts support this clonotype. This chain uses TRBV6-1 with TRBJ2-6, with D tentatively TRBD2 (5 bases). Looked up from germline, CDR1 is MNHNS and CDR2 is SASEGT. Trimming stripped 6 bases from V and 0 bases from J, with 12 bases between. The CDR3 contains 16 residues. As DNA, the CDR3 is TGTGCCAGCAGCCAAGGACTGAACTCTGGGGCCAACGTCCTGACTTTC. This translates into CASSQGLNSGANVLTF.

This clonotype occurred a few times. The V and J genes are TRBV7-2 and TRBJ2-6, with 7 bases that match TRBD1. With V trimmed by 4 bases and J by 12 bases, 12 bases remained unmatched. This CDR3 region has 15 residues. Germline assignment: CDR1 SGHTA and CDR2 FQGNSA. This CDR3 reads CASSSILARQGVLTF. CDR3 DNA sequence: TGTGCCAGCAGCTCCATATTGGCCCGACAGGGCGTCCTGACTTTC.

A note on this clonotype: A clone one base away is much larger, so this may be a read error. CDR3 protein: CACWGALNTEAFF. CDR3 in DNA: TGTGCCTGCTGGGGGGCGTTGAACACTGAAGCTTTCTTT. V usage is TRBV6-1 and J usage is TRBJ1-1, with D perhaps TRBD1 (6 bases). Germline V gene lookup returns CDR1 MNHNS and CDR2 SASEGT. The V and J ends lost 11 bases and 0 bases respectively, with 13 bases between them. The CDR3 is 13 amino acids.

This chain uses TRBV7-9 with TRBJ1-2; possible D gene TRBD1, 5 bases. Trimming cost V 3 bases and J 3 bases, with 8 bases left between them. The CDR3 totals 13 residues. Per germline, CDR1 SEHNR and CDR2 FQNEAQ (reference sequence). The CDR3 DNA is TGTGCCAGCAGCTTTGACAGCTACTATGGCTACACCTTC. Translating gives CASSFDSYYGYTF.

This clonotype appeared many times. This chain uses TRBV6-5 with TRBJ2-7; D not certain. The V end was cut by 6 bases, the J end by 3 bases, with 9 bases between. The CDR3 is 12 amino acids. Germline V gene sequence: CDR1 MNHEY, CDR2 SVGAGI. CDR3 in amino acids: CASSPGFYEQYF. CDR3 sequence (DNA): TGTGCCAGCAGCCCCGGATTCTACGAGCAGTACTTC.

CDR3 loop: CASSQVDRSSGNTIYF. The CDR3 nucleotides read TGTGCCAGCAGCCAGGTCGACAGGAGCTCTGGAAACACCATATATTTT. This chain joins TRBV4-2 and TRBJ1-3; D possibly corresponds to TRBD1 (6 bases). The CDR3 consists of 16 residues. Per germline, CDR1 LGHNA and CDR2 YNFKEQ. Trimming removed 3 bases at V and 0 bases at J, with 12 bases between.

CDR3 sequence reads: CARPTGEGSYEQYF. In DNA form, the CDR3 reads TGTGCCAGACCCACAGGGGAGGGATCCTACGAGCAGTACTTC. V usage is TRBV12-3 or TRBV12-4 and J usage is TRBJ2-7, with D tentatively TRBD1 or TRBD2 (7 bases each). The CDR3 extends over 14 amino acids. V was trimmed by 9 bases and J by 1 base, leaving 16 bases between them.

There are a few counts of this clonotype. This chain joins TRBV6-5 and TRBJ2-7, with TRBD1 matching 7 bases. CDR3 length: 14 residues. The ends lost 0 bases at V and 7 bases at J; junction bases unmatched: 6. The germline V gene has CDR1 MNHEY and CDR2 SVGAGI. The CDR3 loop reads CASSYSNIRGEQYF. CDR3 in DNA: TGTGCCAGCAGTTACTCTAACATCAGGGGGGAGCAGTACTTC.

This clonotype was detected many times. This chain connects TRBV28 to TRBJ2-7; D remains unclear. V lost 1 base and J lost 4, with 11 bases in between. The CDR3 is 14 residues long. Per germline, CDR1 MDHEN and CDR2 SYDVKM. The CDR3 reads CASSLYGGRYEQYF. For the CDR3, the DNA is TGTGCCAGCAGTTTATATGGCGGCAGATACGAGCAGTACTTC.

In its sample, this clonotype was seen many times. This rearrangement joins TRBV28 to TRBJ2-7; perhaps D is TRBD1 or TRBD2 (6 bases each). Germline-derived CDR1 and CDR2 are MDHEN and SYDVKM. V was shortened by 7 bases and J by 2 bases, with 18 bases between the two germline ends. The CDR3 has 15 amino acids. The CDR3: CASIPLGGEPYEQYF. The CDR3 coding sequence is TGTGCCAGCATCCCACTCGGGGGCGAACCCTACGAGCAGTACTTC.

This clonotype was found many times. This sequence joins TRBV30 and TRBJ1-5; D is possibly TRBD1 (6 bases). The CDR3 runs to 12 residues. V lost 5 bases and J lost 6, with 11 bases in between. Germline V CDR1 and CDR2: GTSNPN, SVGIG (reference sequence). The CDR3 DNA sequence: TGTGCCTGGTCTCAGGGGACTCAGCCCCAGCATTTT. This sequence encodes CAWSQGTQPQHF.

This clonotype came up a few times. The CDR3 coding sequence is TGTGCCAGCAGTTTATCTGGGGGGGGCAATACGCAGTATTTT. This encodes CASSLSGGGNTQYF. The chain links TRBV27 to TRBJ2-3; D might be TRBD2 (7 bases). V was cut by 0 bases and J by 7 bases, with 11 bases left in between. The CDR3 has 14 amino acids. Germline values: CDR1 MNHEY, CDR2 SMNVEV (reference sequence).

Only a few counts were recorded for this clonotype. With a much larger clone just one base away, this may be a read error. The rearrangement joins TRBV19 to TRBJ1-5; D gene uncertain. The CDR3 runs 14 residues. Germline V gene sequence: CDR1 LNHDA, CDR2 SQIVND (reference sequence). The CDR3 nucleotides are TGTGCCAGTAGTATATACCCCATCAATCAGCCCCAGAATTTT. Protein sequence: CASSIYPINQPQNF.

The chain carries TRBV19 and TRBJ2-4; D uncertain. CDR3 size: 11 residues. Germline V lookup: CDR1 LNHDA, CDR2 SQIVND (reference sequence). Trimming removed 8 bases from V and 6 bases from J, with 8 bases in between. As DNA, the CDR3 is TGTGCCAGTGGGCGAGGAAACATTCAGTACTTC. Encoded protein: CASGRGNIQYF.

This clonotype was seen at least ten times. This chain links TRBV19 with TRBJ2-7; a possible D gene is TRBD1 (6 bases). This CDR3 is built from 13 residues. Trimming stripped 3 bases from V and 3 bases from J, with 9 bases between. Germline assignment: CDR1 LNHDA and CDR2 SQIVND (reference sequence). The CDR3 is CASSMGADYEQYF. In DNA, the CDR3 is TGTGCCAGTAGTATGGGGGCGGACTACGAGCAGTACTTC.

This clonotype was seen repeatedly, ten times or more. V is TRBV29-1 and J is TRBJ2-5; TRBD1 matches 8 bases. The junction had 2 bases not matched to a gene; V was cut back by 1 base and J by 4 bases. Germline V CDR1 and CDR2: SQVTM, ANQGSEA. This CDR3 has 13 amino acids. CDR3 sequence (DNA): TGCAGCGTTGAAGGGACAGGGATAGAGACCCAGTACTTC. Encoded protein: CSVEGTGIETQYF.

This clonotype has a count of ten or more. The chain is built from TRBV2 and TRBJ1-2, with D tentatively TRBD1 (6 bases). This CDR3 contains 15 residues. The germline V and J ends were trimmed by 6 bases and 0 bases, with 14 bases remaining between them. Germline CDR1 reads SNHLY; CDR2 reads FYNNEI. CDR3 amino acids: CASRGHLQPNYGYTF. The CDR3 DNA sequence: TGTGCCAGCAGGGGACACCTACAGCCTAACTATGGCTACACCTTC.

This clonotype has ten or more counts. This sequence joins TRBV12-3 or TRBV12-4 and TRBJ1-1, with a weak D call TRBD1 (6 bases). CDR3 length: 10 residues. The CDR3 DNA reads TGTGCTAGCGGGGGCGGCGAAGCTTTCTTT. The encoded protein is CASGGGEAFF.

This clonotype was counted a few times. The chain recombines TRBV12-3 or TRBV12-4 with TRBJ2-7; D is possibly TRBD2 (6 bases). This CDR3 has 13 residues. Trimming took 3 bases from V and 5 from J, leaving 11 bases between them. Here the CDR3 reads CASSFLRGDEQYF. DNA for the CDR3: TGTGCCAGCAGTTTTTTACGCGGGGACGAGCAGTACTTC.